A single sample gave rise to the 10 T cell receptor beta chains below, sequenced in a study of Graves' ophthalmopathy and Graves' hyperthyroidism. RNA transcripts were the source from which TCR beta CDR3 regions were amplified. HTBI primers were employed in first-round RT-PCR, then a second-round multiplex PCR followed. Via MiXCR, TCRdb re-called the multiplex PCR reads, giving one row per CDR3 protein. This table has roughly 1.1 million distinct CDR3 sequences, less than 45% appearing once. The sample was peripheral blood or thyroid tissue (not recorded which). The origin of the receptors is an adult man with Graves' hyperthyroidism.

This clonotype was detected many times. The chain carries TRBV6-2 or TRBV6-3 and TRBJ1-5, with D hard to call. V was pared by 10 bases and J by 5 bases, with 9 bases between. CDR1 and CDR2 (germline): MNHEY, SVGEGT. The CDR3 spans 11 residues. The CDR3 region has the DNA TGTGCCACCGATCAACATCAGCCCCAGCATTTT. Encoded protein: CATDQHQPQHF.

This clonotype came up many times. This chain links TRBV7-8 with TRBJ1-2; D possibly corresponds to TRBD1 (5 bases). V was trimmed by 6 bases and J by 6 bases, leaving 14 bases between them. Per the germline V gene, CDR1 is SGHVS and CDR2 is FQNEAQ. CDR3 size: 13 residues. The CDR3 loop reads CASRVRVSDGYTF. The CDR3 DNA sequence: TGTGCCAGCAGAGTCAGGGTCTCGGATGGCTACACCTTC.

This clonotype turned up a few times. The chain carries TRBV12-3 or TRBV12-4 and TRBJ2-7; D perhaps matches TRBD2 (5 bases). V lost 5 bases, J lost 3 bases, and 17 bases lay in between. The CDR3 is 15 residues long. CDR3: CASSGGWKTIYEQYF. CDR3 sequence (DNA): TGTGCCAGCAGTGGAGGCTGGAAAACGATCTACGAGCAGTACTTC.

The chain recombines TRBV27 with TRBJ2-7, with a weak D call TRBD1 (5 bases). Germline values: CDR1 MNHEY, CDR2 SMNVEV (reference sequence). The CDR3 spans 12 residues. Trimming pared 5 bases from V and 7 bases from J, leaving 12 bases between. The CDR3: CASSRSGLEQYF. CDR3 nucleotide sequence: TGTGCCAGCAGTAGATCAGGGTTGGAGCAGTACTTC.

This clonotype was seen repeatedly, ten times or more. The chain employs TRBV5-4 and TRBJ2-7, with 7 bases aligning to TRBD2. This CDR3 spans 15 amino acids. V was pared by 0 bases and J by 7 bases, with 10 bases of the junction left unmatched. Germline V gene lookup returns CDR1 SGHNT and CDR2 YYREEE (reference sequence). CDR3 bases: TGTGCCAGCAGCTTGGCCAATCCACCAGCGGGAGAGCAGTACTTC. Encoded protein: CASSLANPPAGEQYF.

In this sample, this clonotype turned up many times. This rearrangement joins TRBV7-8 to TRBJ2-7; TRBD2 agrees at 13 bases. Germline assignment: CDR1 SGHVS and CDR2 FQNEAQ. Trimming took 9 bases from V and 7 from J; bases not matched to a gene: 6. This CDR3 has 13 amino acids. The CDR3 is CASRLAGGKEQYF. DNA of the CDR3: TGTGCCAGTCGACTAGCGGGGGGAAAAGAGCAGTACTTC.

This clonotype has more than one count but fewer than ten. This rearrangement joins TRBV7-9 to TRBJ1-1; 9 nucleotides line up with TRBD1. The CDR3 runs 15 residues. Germline V CDR1 and CDR2: SEHNR, FQNEAQ (reference sequence). V gave up 5 bases and J gave up 5 bases; unmatched junction bases: 9. The CDR3 nucleotides read TGTGCCAGCAGCACATGGCGGGACAGGGATACTGAAGCTTTCTTT. It yields the protein CASSTWRDRDTEAFF.

This clonotype was seen at least ten times. The chain employs TRBV12-3 or TRBV12-4 and TRBJ1-5; D is uncertain. V was pared by 6 bases and J by 7 bases, with 10 bases between. This CDR3 contains 12 residues. The CDR3 spells CASSPSDQPQHF. Here the CDR3 DNA reads TGTGCCAGCAGCCCCAGCGACCAGCCCCAGCATTTT.

This clonotype was recorded at least ten times. J is TRBJ1-6 and V is TRBV2, with D maybe TRBD1 (5 bases). Germline CDR1 reads SNHLY; CDR2 reads FYNNEI. V gave up 6 bases and J gave up 7 bases, with 16 bases separating them. This CDR3 is 15 amino acids long. The CDR3 DNA reads as TGTGCCAGCAGGCCCTCGACGGAGGGGAATTCACCCCTCCACTTT. It translates to CASRPSTEGNSPLHF.

About this clonotype: The conserved phenylalanine or tryptophan normally closing the CDR3 is absent here, so this likely arose from a read error. The chain recombines TRBV9 with TRBJ1-1; no definite D call. CDR1 SGDLS and CDR2 YYNGEE come from the germline V gene. The CDR3 runs to 14 residues. The ends were cut back, 3 bases at V and 8 bases at J, with 17 bases in the middle. CDR3 DNA: TGTGCCAGCAGCGCCGGGTTGCCGCGATCCGAAGCTTTCCTT. It codes for CASSAGLPRSEAFL.